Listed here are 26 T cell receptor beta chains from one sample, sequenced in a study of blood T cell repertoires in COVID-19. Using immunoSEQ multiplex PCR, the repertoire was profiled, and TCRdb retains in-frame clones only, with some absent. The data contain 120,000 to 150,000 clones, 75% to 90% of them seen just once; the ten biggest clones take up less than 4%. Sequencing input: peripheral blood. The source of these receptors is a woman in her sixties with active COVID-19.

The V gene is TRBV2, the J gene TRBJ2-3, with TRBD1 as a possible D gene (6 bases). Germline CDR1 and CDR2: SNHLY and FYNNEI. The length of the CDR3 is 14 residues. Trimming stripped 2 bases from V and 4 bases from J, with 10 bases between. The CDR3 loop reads CASSEQGQSDTQYF. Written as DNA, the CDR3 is TGTGCCAGCAGTGAACAGGGGCAATCAGATACGCAGTATTTT. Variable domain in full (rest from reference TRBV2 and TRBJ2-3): EPEVTQTPSHQVTQMGQEVILRCVPISNHLYFYWYRQILGQKVEFLVSFYNNEISEKSEIFDDQFSVERPDGSNFTLKIRSTKLEDSAMYFCASSEQGQSDTQYFGPGTRLTVL.

CDR3 sequence: CSVGLASGTDTQYF. For the CDR3, the DNA is TGCAGCGTTGGTTTGGCCAGCGGCACAGATACGCAGTATTTT. J is TRBJ2-3 and V is TRBV29-1; D uncertain. Germline CDR1 SQVTM, CDR2 ANQGSEA. The CDR3 loop spans 14 amino acids. V was cut by 4 bases and J by 1 base, with 12 bases left in between.

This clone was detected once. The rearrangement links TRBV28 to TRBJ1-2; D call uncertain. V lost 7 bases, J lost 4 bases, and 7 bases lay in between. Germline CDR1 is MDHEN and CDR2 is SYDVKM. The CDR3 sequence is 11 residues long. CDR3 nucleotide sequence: TGTGCCAGCACGGACTTCTATGGCTACACCTTC. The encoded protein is CASTDFYGYTF.

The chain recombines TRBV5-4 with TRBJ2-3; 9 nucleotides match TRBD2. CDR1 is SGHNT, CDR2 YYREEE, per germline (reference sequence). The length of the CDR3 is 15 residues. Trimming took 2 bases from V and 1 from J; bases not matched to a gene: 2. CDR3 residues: CASSFPSGGTDTQYF. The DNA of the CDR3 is TGTGCCAGCAGCTTCCCTAGCGGGGGCACAGATACGCAGTATTTT.

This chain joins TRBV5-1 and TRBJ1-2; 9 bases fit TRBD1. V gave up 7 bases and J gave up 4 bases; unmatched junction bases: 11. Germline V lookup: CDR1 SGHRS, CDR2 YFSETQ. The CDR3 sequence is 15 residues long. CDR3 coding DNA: TGCGCCAGCCGCTGGTCGGGACAGGGTCCCTATGGCTACACCTTC. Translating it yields CASRWSGQGPYGYTF.

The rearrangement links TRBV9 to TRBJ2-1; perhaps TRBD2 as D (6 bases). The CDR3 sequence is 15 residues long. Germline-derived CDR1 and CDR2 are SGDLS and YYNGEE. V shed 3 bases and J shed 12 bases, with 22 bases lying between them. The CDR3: CASSAPGLGRLRQFF. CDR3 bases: TGTGCCAGCAGCGCCCCGGGACTGGGGAGGCTGCGGCAGTTCTTC.

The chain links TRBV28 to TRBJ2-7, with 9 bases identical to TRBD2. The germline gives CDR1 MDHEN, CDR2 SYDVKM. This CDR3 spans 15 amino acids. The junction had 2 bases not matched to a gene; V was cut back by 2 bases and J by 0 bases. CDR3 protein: CASSLTSGLSYEQYF. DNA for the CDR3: TGTGCCAGCAGTTTAACTAGCGGGCTCTCCTACGAGCAGTACTTC. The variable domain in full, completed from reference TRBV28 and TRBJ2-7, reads DVKVTQSSRYLVKRTGEKVFLECVQDMDHENMFWYRQDPGLGLRLIYFSYDVKMKEKGDIPEGYSVSREKKERFSLILESASTNQTSMYLCASSLTSGLSYEQYFGPGTRLTVT.

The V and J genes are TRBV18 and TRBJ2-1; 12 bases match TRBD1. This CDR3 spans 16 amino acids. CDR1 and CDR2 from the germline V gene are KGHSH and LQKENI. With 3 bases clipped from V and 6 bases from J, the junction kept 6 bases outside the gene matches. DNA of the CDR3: TGTGCCAGCTCACCGCCGGGACAGGGGGCACTCAATGAGCAGTTCTTC. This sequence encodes CASSPPGQGALNEQFF.

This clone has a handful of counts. The CDR3 loop reads CASSLVLISYEQYF. The CDR3 region has the DNA TGTGCCAGCAGCTTAGTATTAATTTCCTACGAGCAGTACTTC. V gene TRBV7-2 combines with J gene TRBJ2-7; no clear D. The length of the CDR3 is 14 residues. From germline, CDR1 is SGHTA and CDR2 FQGNSA. Between the trimmed V and J ends, which lost 1 base and 1 base, there was a span of 8 bases.

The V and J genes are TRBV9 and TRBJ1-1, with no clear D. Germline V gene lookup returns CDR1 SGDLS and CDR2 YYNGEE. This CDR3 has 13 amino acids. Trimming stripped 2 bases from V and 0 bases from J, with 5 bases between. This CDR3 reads CASSVLVNTEAFF. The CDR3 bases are TGTGCCAGCAGCGTCCTAGTGAACACTGAAGCTTTCTTT.

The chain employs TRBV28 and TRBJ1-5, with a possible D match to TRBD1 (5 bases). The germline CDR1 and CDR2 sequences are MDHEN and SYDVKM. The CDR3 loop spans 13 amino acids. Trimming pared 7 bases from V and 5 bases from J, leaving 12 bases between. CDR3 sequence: CASIQGFDQPQHF. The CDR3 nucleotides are TGTGCCAGCATTCAGGGTTTTGATCAGCCCCAGCATTTT.

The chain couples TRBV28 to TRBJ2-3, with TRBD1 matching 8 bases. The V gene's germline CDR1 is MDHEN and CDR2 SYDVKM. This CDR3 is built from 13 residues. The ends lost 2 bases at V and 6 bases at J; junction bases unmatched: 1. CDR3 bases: TGTGCCAGCAGTTTACAGGGGGCCGATACGCAGTATTTT. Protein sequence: CASSLQGADTQYF. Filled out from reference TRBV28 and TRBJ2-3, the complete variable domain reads DVKVTQSSRYLVKRTGEKVFLECVQDMDHENMFWYRQDPGLGLRLIYFSYDVKMKEKGDIPEGYSVSREKKERFSLILESASTNQTSMYLCASSLQGADTQYFGPGTRLTVL.

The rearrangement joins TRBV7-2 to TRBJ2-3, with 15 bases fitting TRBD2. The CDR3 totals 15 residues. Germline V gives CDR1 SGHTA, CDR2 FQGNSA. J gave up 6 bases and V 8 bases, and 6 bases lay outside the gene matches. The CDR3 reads CASGLAGGPVDTQYF. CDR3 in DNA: TGTGCCAGCGGACTAGCGGGAGGGCCGGTGGATACGCAGTATTTT.

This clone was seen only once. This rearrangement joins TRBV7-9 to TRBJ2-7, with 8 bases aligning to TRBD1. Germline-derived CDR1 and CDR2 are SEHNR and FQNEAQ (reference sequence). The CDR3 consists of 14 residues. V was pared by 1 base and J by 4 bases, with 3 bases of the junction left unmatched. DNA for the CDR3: TGTGCCAGCAGCTTAGGGGACAGGCCTTACGAGCAGTACTTC. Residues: CASSLGDRPYEQYF.

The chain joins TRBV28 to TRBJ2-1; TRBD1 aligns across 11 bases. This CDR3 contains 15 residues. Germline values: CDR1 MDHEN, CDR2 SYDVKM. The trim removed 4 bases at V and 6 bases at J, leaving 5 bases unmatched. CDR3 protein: CASSSWTGGSNEQFF. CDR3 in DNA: TGTGCCAGCAGTTCTTGGACAGGGGGCTCCAATGAGCAGTTCTTC.

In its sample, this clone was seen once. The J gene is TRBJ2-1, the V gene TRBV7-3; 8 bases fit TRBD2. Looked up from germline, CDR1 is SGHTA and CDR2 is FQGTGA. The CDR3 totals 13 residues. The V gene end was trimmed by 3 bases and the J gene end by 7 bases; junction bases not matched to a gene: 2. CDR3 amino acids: CASSFRGGNEQFF. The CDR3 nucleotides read TGTGCCAGCAGCTTCCGGGGGGGAAATGAGCAGTTCTTC.

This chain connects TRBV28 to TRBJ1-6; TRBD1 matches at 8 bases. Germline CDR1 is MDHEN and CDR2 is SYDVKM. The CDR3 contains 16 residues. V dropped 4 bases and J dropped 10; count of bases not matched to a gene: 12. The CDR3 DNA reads TGTGCCAGCAGTTCACAAACAGGGGGTGTGCAGTCACCCCTCCACTTT. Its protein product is CASSSQTGGVQSPLHF.

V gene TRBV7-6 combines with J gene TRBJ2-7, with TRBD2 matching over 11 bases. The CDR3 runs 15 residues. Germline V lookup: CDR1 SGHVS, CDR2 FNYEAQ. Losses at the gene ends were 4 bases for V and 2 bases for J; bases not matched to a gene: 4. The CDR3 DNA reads TGTGCCAGCAGCTCGACTAGCGGGGCGACCTACGAGCAGTACTTC. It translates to CASSSTSGATYEQYF. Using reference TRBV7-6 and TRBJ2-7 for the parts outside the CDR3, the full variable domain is GAGVSQSPRYKVTKRGQDVALRCDPISGHVSLYWYRQALGQGPEFLTYFNYEAQQDKSGLPNDRFSAERPEGSISTLTIQRTEQRDSAMYRCASSSTSGATYEQYFGPGTRLTVT.

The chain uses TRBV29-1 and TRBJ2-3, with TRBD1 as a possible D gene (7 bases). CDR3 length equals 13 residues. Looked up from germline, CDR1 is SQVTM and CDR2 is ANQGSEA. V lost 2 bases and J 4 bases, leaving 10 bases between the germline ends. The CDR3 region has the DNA TGCAGCGTTGAACAGGGGGGAGCAGATACGCAGTATTTT. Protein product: CSVEQGGADTQYF.

The CDR3: CASSVRTSGPYNEQFF. The CDR3, as DNA: TGTGCCAGCAGCGTACGGACTAGCGGACCTTACAATGAGCAGTTCTTC. This chain uses TRBV5-6 with TRBJ2-1, with 10 bases aligning to TRBD2. The germline V gene encodes CDR1 SGHDT and CDR2 YYEEEE. With V trimmed by 4 bases and J by 4 bases, 8 bases remained unmatched. The CDR3 contains 16 residues.

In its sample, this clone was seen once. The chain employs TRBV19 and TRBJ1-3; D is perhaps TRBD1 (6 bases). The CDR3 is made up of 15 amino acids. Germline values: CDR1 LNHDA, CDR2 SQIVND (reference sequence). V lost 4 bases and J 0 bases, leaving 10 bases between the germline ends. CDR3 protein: CASSRTADSGNTIYF. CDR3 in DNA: TGTGCCAGTAGTAGGACAGCGGACTCTGGAAACACCATATATTTT.

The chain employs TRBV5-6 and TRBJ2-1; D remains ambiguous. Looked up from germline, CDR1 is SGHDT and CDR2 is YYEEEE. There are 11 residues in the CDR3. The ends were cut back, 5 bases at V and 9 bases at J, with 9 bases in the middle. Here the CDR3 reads CASRSLSEQFF. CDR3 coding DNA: TGTGCCAGCAGGAGTCTGAGTGAGCAGTTCTTC.

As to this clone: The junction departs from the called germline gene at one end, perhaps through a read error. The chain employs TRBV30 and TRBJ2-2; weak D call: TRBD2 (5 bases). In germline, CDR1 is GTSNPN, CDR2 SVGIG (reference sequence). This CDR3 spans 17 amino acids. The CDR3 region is CAWSVVLLSKEHRGAVF. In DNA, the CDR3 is TGTGCCTGGAGTGTCGTACTCCTTTCTAAAGAACACCGGGGAGCTGTTTTT.

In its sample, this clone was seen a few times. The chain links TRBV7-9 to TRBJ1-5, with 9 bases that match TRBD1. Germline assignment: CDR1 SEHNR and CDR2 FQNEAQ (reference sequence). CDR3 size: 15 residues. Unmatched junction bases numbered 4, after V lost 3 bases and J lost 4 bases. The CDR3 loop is CASSFGTGRNQPQHF. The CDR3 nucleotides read TGTGCCAGCAGCTTTGGGACAGGGAGGAATCAGCCCCAGCATTTT. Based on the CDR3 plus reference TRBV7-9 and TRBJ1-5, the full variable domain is DTGVSQNPRHKITKRGQNVTFRCDPISEHNRLYWYRQTLGQGPEFLTYFQNEAQLEKSRLLSDRFSAERPKGSFSTLEIQRTEQGDSAMYLCASSFGTGRNQPQHFGDGTRLSIL.

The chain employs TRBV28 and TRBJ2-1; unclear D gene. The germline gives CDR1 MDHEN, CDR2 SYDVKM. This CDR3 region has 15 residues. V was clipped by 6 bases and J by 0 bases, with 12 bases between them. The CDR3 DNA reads TGTGCCAGCAGACTTGACTCGAGCTCCTACAATGAGCAGTTCTTC. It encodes CASRLDSSSYNEQFF.

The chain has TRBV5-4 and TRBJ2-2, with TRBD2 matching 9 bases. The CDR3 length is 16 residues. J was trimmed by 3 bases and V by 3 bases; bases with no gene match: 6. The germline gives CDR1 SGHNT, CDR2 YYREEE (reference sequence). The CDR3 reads CASSSRLAEDTGELFF. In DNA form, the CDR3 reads TGTGCCAGCAGCTCGAGACTAGCGGAAGACACCGGGGAGCTGTTTTTT.